This TCR beta chain was sequenced in a study of response to subunit inactivated influenza vaccine. This CDR3 has 17 amino acids. Germline-derived CDR1 and CDR2 are SGHRS and YFSETQ. V shed 3 bases and J shed 3 bases, with 19 bases lying between them. Using its own MiXCR run on the RT-PCR reads, TCRdb lists one record per CDR3 protein. Seen here are hundreds of thousands of distinct CDR3 sequences, more than 15% observed once, and the top ten hold 11%. The source is a man in his forties or fifties who received an inactivated influenza vaccine. J is TRBJ2-1 and V is TRBV5-1; D uncertain. Specimen: PBMCs from blood, collected about 12 days after vaccination. The CDR3 nucleotides read TGCGCCAGCAGCTCAACTCTAAGCGCCAACGACTACAATGAGCAGTTCTTC. Its protein is CASSSTLSANDYNEQFF.